This TCR beta chain was recorded in a study of blood T cell repertoires in COVID-19. Background on the study: COVID-19 samples collected from the United States, Italy and Spain covered acute and convalescent phases.

Profiled with immunoSEQ multiplex PCR; TCRdb holds only in-frame clones, not every one. The top ten hold roughly 13% of the sample, which has about 130,000 clones, 70% to 90% seen once. Trimming took 3 bases from V and 4 from J; bases not matched to a gene: 9. The length of the CDR3 is 16 residues. Germline loops: CDR1 KGHSH, CDR2 LQKENI. The chain employs TRBV18 and TRBJ2-3; TRBD2 matches at 8 bases. This receptor was identified in a human donor in a cohort sampled during active COVID-19. Sample: peripheral blood. CDR3 loop: CASSPRTGGEPDTQYF. Written as DNA, the CDR3 is TGTGCCAGCTCACCTAGAACGGGAGGGGAGCCAGATACGCAGTATTTT.